Described below is a single T cell receptor beta chain sequence and its context. The authors' processing: Reference gene primers were amplified, and this amplification served to estimate nucleated cell counts. Clones were sequenced by immunoSEQ multiplex PCR, and TCRdb holds only the in-frame ones, with some missing. The V and J calls and clone size are taken from that table; D and trimming were inferred from the DNA. Among about 87,000 clones listed, about 71% were seen once. This specimen comes from a study of blood T cell repertoires in COVID-19. Study in general: The United States, Italy and Spain supplied acute and convalescent COVID-19 samples. Sample material is recorded as cDNA or gDNA derived from T cells, B-cell-depleted T cells, or PBMCs.

This CDR3 contains 13 residues. V was clipped by 2 bases and J by 4 bases, with 8 bases between them. CDR1 LGHNA and CDR2 YNFKEQ come from the germline V gene. The TCR sequence derives from a woman in her forties or fifties with acute or convalescent COVID-19. Sequenced material: peripheral blood. The rearrangement joins TRBV4-2 to TRBJ1-1, with D hard to call. The CDR3 loop reads CASSQRGGTEAFF. CDR3 DNA sequence: TGTGCCAGCAGCCAACGGGGAGGCACTGAAGCTTTCTTT.